This T cell receptor (beta chain) was observed in a study of identical twins. Study-wide points: Monozygotic twins shared more out-of-frame TCR alpha than recombination models predicted. Compared with unrelated sharing, twin-shared out-of-frame alpha sequences had more low-probability sequences.

Germline V lookup: CDR1 MGHRA, CDR2 YSYEKL. The V gene lost 0 bases and the J gene lost 5 bases, with 14 bases spanning the gap. The CDR3 contains 15 residues. Via MiXCR, TCRdb re-called the 5' RACE reads, giving one row per CDR3 protein. Counted here are 200,000 to 300,000 distinct CDR3 sequences, around 7.6% occurring once; the ten biggest clones make up 5.4%. This clonotype was seen at least ten times. The antigen is undetermined. These data were also filed under a second study, of yellow fever vaccine responses in identical twins.

The sequenced sample was CD8+ T cells sorted from blood. V is TRBV4-1 and J is TRBJ2-7; D is possibly TRBD1 or TRBD2 (5 bases each). This receptor was identified in a woman aged 18-29 years in good health. CDR3 sequence reads: CASSQDFLGPDEQYF. In DNA, the CDR3 is TGCGCCAGCAGCCAAGATTTTCTGGGACCCGACGAGCAGTACTTC.